The rows below give T cell receptor beta chains drawn from one sample of a study of shared clonotypes between healthy human individuals. The table came from immunoSEQ multiplex PCR; TCRdb's copy has only in-frame clones and leaves some out. This sample has about 1.5 million clones, with around 98% found just once. Sequenced material: naive CD4+ T cells sorted from blood. These receptors came from a man younger than 40 in good health. The CDR3 runs from the conserved cysteine through the conserved F or W. The D gene is left open where the match is weak. Size is stated for part of the rows, as once, few or many counts, or as a class when the clone is expanded.

size	V	D	J	CDR3	DNA
NA	TRBV7-2	NA	TRBJ2-1	CASSLGADYNEQFF	TGTGCCAGCAGCTTAGGGGCTGACTACAATGAGCAGTTCTTC
NA	TRBV5-1	TRBD2	TRBJ2-7	CASSLDALAGVTEQYF	TGCGCCAGCAGCTTGGATGCACTAGCGGGAGTCACTGAGCAGTACTTC
NA	TRBV6-5	NA	TRBJ1-5	CASRTGNQPQHF	TGTGCCAGCAGGACAGGCAATCAGCCCCAGCATTTT
NA	TRBV7-2	NA	TRBJ2-1	CASSLVMGPYNEQFF	TGTGCCAGCAGCTTAGTTATGGGACCCTACAATGAGCAGTTCTTC
NA	TRBV7-9	NA	TRBJ2-3	CASSGGDTQYF	TGTGCCAGCAGCGGGGGAGATACGCAGTATTTT
NA	TRBV19	NA	TRBJ2-3	CASGNRVWADTQYF	TGTGCCAGCGGGAACAGGGTTTGGGCAGATACGCAGTATTTT
NA	TRBV29-1	NA	TRBJ2-7	CSIGAGQYEQYF	TGCAGCATAGGGGCAGGGCAATACGAGCAGTACTTC
NA	TRBV6-6	NA	TRBJ2-1	CASSYGSSYNEQFF	TGTGCCAGCAGTTACGGGAGTAGCTACAATGAGCAGTTCTTC
once	TRBV30	NA	TRBJ2-7	CAWSVGVYEQYF	TGTGCCTGGAGTGTGGGGGTCTACGAGCAGTACTTC
NA	TRBV7-2	NA	TRBJ2-1	CASRRSGKKYNEQFF	TGTGCCAGCAGACGTAGCGGTAAAAAGTACAATGAGCAGTTCTTC
NA	TRBV7-3	TRBD2	TRBJ2-1	CASSREGLAGAVEQFF	TGTGCCAGCAGTCGTGAGGGACTAGCGGGAGCGGTTGAGCAGTTCTTC
NA	TRBV11-3	NA	TRBJ1-3	CASSLDGFSGNTIYF	TGTGCCAGCAGCTTAGATGGCTTTTCTGGAAACACCATATATTTT
NA	TRBV21-1	NA	TRBJ2-7	CASSKATSGRGSYEQYF	TGTGCCAGCAGCAAAGCAACGAGCGGGAGGGGGTCCTACGAGCAGTACTTC
NA	TRBV5-1	NA	TRBJ1-5	CASSARQVYSNQPQHF	TGCGCCAGCAGCGCAAGACAGGTTTATAGCAATCAGCCCCAGCATTTT
few	TRBV12-5	NA	TRBJ1-1	CASGFSDGGLGAATEAFF	TGTGCTAGTGGTTTTTCTGACGGGGGGCTGGGGGCAGCCACTGAAGCTTTCTTT
NA	TRBV11-2	NA	TRBJ2-1	CASSLPQPGLEQFF	TGTGCCAGCAGCTTACCCCAACCCGGTCTTGAGCAGTTCTTC
NA	TRBV4-1	NA	TRBJ2-4	CASSGNIQYF	TGCGCCAGCAGCGGAAACATTCAGTACTTC
NA	TRBV19	TRBD2	TRBJ2-5	CASSPSGRAFNGETQYF	TGTGCCAGTAGTCCCAGCGGGAGGGCCTTTAACGGAGAGACCCAGTACTTC
NA	TRBV7-2	NA	TRBJ1-2	CASNPGGYYGYTF	TGTGCCAGCAACCCCGGTGGCTACTATGGCTACACCTTC
NA	TRBV14	TRBD1	TRBJ2-2	CASSQWTGEPNTGELFF	TGTGCCAGCAGCCAATGGACAGGGGAACCGAACACCGGGGAGCTGTTTTTT
NA	TRBV5-4	TRBD1	TRBJ2-7	CASSLTGTGGYREQYF	TGTGCCAGCAGCTTAACCGGGACAGGGGGCTATCGGGAGCAGTACTTC
once	TRBV7-2	TRBD1	TRBJ2-1	CASSLVGTEMTYNEQFF	TGTGCCAGCAGCTTAGTAGGGACAGAAATGACCTACAATGAGCAGTTCTTC
once	TRBV11-2	NA	TRBJ2-5	CASEGTEETQYF	TGTGCCAGCGAGGGAACAGAAGAGACCCAGTACTTC
NA	TRBV11-2	NA	TRBJ2-2	CASSLVDSGELFF	TGTGCCAGCAGCTTAGTTGATTCCGGGGAGCTGTTTTTT
NA	TRBV11-3	NA	TRBJ2-1	CASSLRGDNEQFF	TGTGCCAGCAGCTTAAGGGGCGACAATGAGCAGTTCTTC
NA	TRBV18	TRBD1	TRBJ2-2	CASSSGTGLNTGELFF	TGTGCCAGCTCATCCGGGACAGGGTTGAACACCGGGGAGCTGTTTTTT
NA	TRBV7-2	NA	TRBJ1-5	CASSPPGVEPQHF	TGTGCCAGCAGCCCGCCTGGGGTGGAGCCCCAGCATTTT
NA	TRBV18	TRBD1	TRBJ2-6	CASSPLGQGATSGANVLTF	TGTGCCAGCTCACCACTTGGACAGGGGGCAACCTCTGGGGCCAACGTCCTGACTTTC
NA	TRBV25-1	TRBD2	TRBJ2-2	CASSDSSGITGELFF	TGTGCCAGCAGTGATTCTAGCGGGATAACCGGGGAGCTGTTTTTT
NA	TRBV5-4	NA	TRBJ2-1	CASSLPSSLYNEQFF	TGTGCCAGCAGCTTGCCGTCTTCCCTCTACAATGAGCAGTTCTTC
NA	TRBV11-2	NA	TRBJ2-5	CASSLVPTSFKGETQYF	TGTGCCAGCAGCTTAGTACCCACTAGTTTTAAGGGGGAGACCCAGTACTTC
NA	TRBV27	NA	TRBJ2-7	CASSLRGFKDYEQYF	TGTGCCAGCAGTTTACGGGGGTTTAAGGACTACGAGCAGTACTTC
NA	TRBV5-5	TRBD1	TRBJ2-7	CASSLWVGTGTYEQYF	TGTGCCAGCAGCCTGTGGGTTGGGACAGGGACATACGAGCAGTACTTC
once	TRBV7-9	TRBD1	TRBJ2-1	CASSLDPGQGPNEQFF	TGTGCCAGCAGCTTAGACCCAGGACAGGGTCCCAATGAGCAGTTCTTC
NA	TRBV18	NA	TRBJ1-1	CASSPPTTEAFF	TGTGCCAGCTCACCACCGACCACTGAAGCTTTCTTT
once	TRBV5-5	NA	TRBJ2-1	CASSWRGPQLQFEQFF	TGTGCCAGCAGCTGGAGGGGCCCGCAACTACAATTTGAGCAGTTCTTC
NA	TRBV28	NA	TRBJ2-3	CASSLGSPDTQYF	TGTGCCAGCAGTCTAGGGAGTCCAGATACGCAGTATTTT
NA	TRBV5-5	TRBD2	TRBJ2-7	CASKASGSYEQYF	TGTGCCAGCAAGGCTAGCGGCAGCTACGAGCAGTACTTC